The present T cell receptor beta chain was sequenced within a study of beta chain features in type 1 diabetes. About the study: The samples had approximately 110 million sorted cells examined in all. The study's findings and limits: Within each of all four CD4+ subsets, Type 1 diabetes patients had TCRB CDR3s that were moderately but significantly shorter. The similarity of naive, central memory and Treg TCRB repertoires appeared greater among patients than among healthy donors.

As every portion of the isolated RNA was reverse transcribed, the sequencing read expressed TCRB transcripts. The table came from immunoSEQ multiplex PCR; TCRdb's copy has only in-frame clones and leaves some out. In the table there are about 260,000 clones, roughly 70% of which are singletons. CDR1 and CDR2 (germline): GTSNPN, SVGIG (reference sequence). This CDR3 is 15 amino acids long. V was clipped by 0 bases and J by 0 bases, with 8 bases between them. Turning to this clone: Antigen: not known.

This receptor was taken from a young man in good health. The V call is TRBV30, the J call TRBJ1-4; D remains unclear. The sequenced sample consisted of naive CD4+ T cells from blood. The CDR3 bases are TGTGCCTGGAGTGTACAGAGTGCAACTAATGAAAAACTGTTTTTT. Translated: CAWSVQSATNEKLFF.